These T cell receptor beta chains were read from a single sample in a study of shared clonotypes between healthy human individuals. The data were produced by immunoSEQ multiplex PCR, yet TCRdb's version contains in-frame clones alone and is incomplete. The sample includes roughly 2.1 million clones, roughly 91% of them seen just once. The sequencing sample was made of naive CD8+ T cells from PBMCs. Receptors originate from a man between 18 and 35 years old in good health. Some clones in this sample may be carry-over from other donors' samples. CDR3s include the opening cysteine and the closing phenylalanine or tryptophan. Fields, in order: CDR3 DNA, CDR3 protein, clone size, J gene, V gene, D gene. The D gene is left open where the match is weak. For some rows the clone size is stated as once, few or many, or as a class when expanded; others skip it.

CDR3nt: TGTGCCAGCAGTTACCAGGATGGAACTGAAGCTTTCTTT
CDR3aa: CASSYQDGTEAFF
abundance: .
j_gene: TRBJ1-1
v_gene: TRBV27
d_gene: .

CDR3nt: TGTGCCAGCAGCGCTCCGGGACAGGGGGCGTACGAGCAGTACTTC
CDR3aa: CASSAPGQGAYEQYF
abundance: .
j_gene: TRBJ2-7
v_gene: TRBV7-8
d_gene: TRBD1

CDR3nt: TGTGCCACCCGCCTGGGCCCATTCTATGGCTACACCTTC
CDR3aa: CATRLGPFYGYTF
abundance: .
j_gene: TRBJ1-2
v_gene: TRBV27
d_gene: .

CDR3nt: TGTGCCAGCAGTTACTCGATGGGTAGGGAGCTGTTTTTT
CDR3aa: CASSYSMGRELFF
abundance: .
j_gene: TRBJ2-2
v_gene: TRBV6-5
d_gene: .

CDR3nt: TGTGCCAGCAGCCAAGTCGGGACGGACTATGGCTACACCTTC
CDR3aa: CASSQVGTDYGYTF
abundance: .
j_gene: TRBJ1-2
v_gene: TRBV4-2
d_gene: .

CDR3nt: TGCGCCAGCAGCAGTGGCCTGGCAGGGGTCACAGATACGCAGTATTTT
CDR3aa: CASSSGLAGVTDTQYF
abundance: once
j_gene: TRBJ2-3
v_gene: TRBV5-1
d_gene: .

CDR3nt: TGTGCCAGTAGTATTTTATCTAGCAGCTCCGCTCAAGGGACCCAGTACTTC
CDR3aa: CASSILSSSSAQGTQYF
abundance: .
j_gene: TRBJ2-5
v_gene: TRBV19
d_gene: .

CDR3nt: TGTGCCAGCAGCTCAAGGGTAGGCGTTCCCGAGCAGTACTTC
CDR3aa: CASSSRVGVPEQYF
abundance: .
j_gene: TRBJ2-7
v_gene: TRBV11-2
d_gene: .

CDR3nt: TGCAGCGTTGAAGACTCAGGGGAGCTGTTTTTT
CDR3aa: CSVEDSGELFF
abundance: .
j_gene: TRBJ2-2
v_gene: TRBV29-1
d_gene: .

CDR3nt: TGCAGCGTTGAAGAGGACAGGAGGAACTATGGCTACACCTTC
CDR3aa: CSVEEDRRNYGYTF
abundance: .
j_gene: TRBJ1-2
v_gene: TRBV29-1
d_gene: TRBD1

CDR3nt: TGCGCCAGCAGCCGAGATGCAGGTAATCAGCCCCAGCATTTT
CDR3aa: CASSRDAGNQPQHF
abundance: .
j_gene: TRBJ1-5
v_gene: TRBV4-1
d_gene: .

CDR3nt: TGTGCCAGCAGCTTGTGGGGCGGAACGACCGAGCAGTACTTC
CDR3aa: CASSLWGGTTEQYF
abundance: .
j_gene: TRBJ2-7
v_gene: TRBV5-5
d_gene: .

CDR3nt: TGTGCCAGCAGTTATCGTGCACTGAACACTGAAGCTTTCTTT
CDR3aa: CASSYRALNTEAFF
abundance: once
j_gene: TRBJ1-1
v_gene: TRBV6-5
d_gene: .

CDR3nt: TGTGCCAGCAGCTTAGGCGCGCCAGTACAGAACACCGGGGAGCTGTTTTTT
CDR3aa: CASSLGAPVQNTGELFF
abundance: .
j_gene: TRBJ2-2
v_gene: TRBV13
d_gene: .

CDR3nt: TGTGCCAGCAGCCCCGACAGGGCGCAAGAGACCCAGTACTTC
CDR3aa: CASSPDRAQETQYF
abundance: .
j_gene: TRBJ2-5
v_gene: TRBV5-5
d_gene: TRBD1

CDR3nt: TGTGCCAGCACCCCTGGACGAAAGTACGAGCAGTACTTC
CDR3aa: CASTPGRKYEQYF
abundance: .
j_gene: TRBJ2-7
v_gene: TRBV27
d_gene: .

CDR3nt: TGTGCCAGCAGCCCCCGCCACAGTTCCGAGACCCAGTACTTC
CDR3aa: CASSPRHSSETQYF
abundance: once
j_gene: TRBJ2-5
v_gene: TRBV7-9
d_gene: .

CDR3nt: TGTGCCAGCAGTGAGCAGGGGGCCACTGAAGCTTTCTTT
CDR3aa: CASSEQGATEAFF
abundance: .
j_gene: TRBJ1-1
v_gene: TRBV6-1
d_gene: TRBD1

CDR3nt: TGTGCCAGCAGCGCTCTCCTGGACATTCAGTACTTC
CDR3aa: CASSALLDIQYF
abundance: .
j_gene: TRBJ2-4
v_gene: TRBV7-6
d_gene: .

CDR3nt: TGTGCCAGCACCGGGGGGGCCTACGAGCAGTACTTC
CDR3aa: CASTGGAYEQYF
abundance: .
j_gene: TRBJ2-7
v_gene: TRBV2
d_gene: TRBD2

CDR3nt: TGTGCCAGCAGTTTAGGAGGGGAGAACACTGAAGCTTTCTTT
CDR3aa: CASSLGGENTEAFF
abundance: few
j_gene: TRBJ1-1
v_gene: TRBV28
d_gene: .

CDR3nt: TGTGCCAGTAGTTTCCGACAAGGACCCACTGAAGCTTTCTTT
CDR3aa: CASSFRQGPTEAFF
abundance: .
j_gene: TRBJ1-1
v_gene: TRBV19
d_gene: .

CDR3nt: TGTGCCAGTAGTCCGACGTCGCTCTCTGGAAACACCATATATTTT
CDR3aa: CASSPTSLSGNTIYF
abundance: .
j_gene: TRBJ1-3
v_gene: TRBV19
d_gene: .

CDR3nt: TGCGCCAGCAGCTTGGCCAACAGGGGGCTCACCGGGGAGCTGTTTTTT
CDR3aa: CASSLANRGLTGELFF
abundance: .
j_gene: TRBJ2-2
v_gene: TRBV5-1
d_gene: TRBD1

CDR3nt: TGTGCCAGCAGTCTGACAGGGGGTCCCGGGGAGCTGTTTTTT
CDR3aa: CASSLTGGPGELFF
abundance: .
j_gene: TRBJ2-2
v_gene: TRBV27
d_gene: TRBD1

CDR3nt: TGTGCCAGTAGTATGGGGACAGGGAGCATAGATACGCAGTATTTT
CDR3aa: CASSMGTGSIDTQYF
abundance: .
j_gene: TRBJ2-3
v_gene: TRBV19
d_gene: TRBD1

CDR3nt: TGCGCCAGCAGCCAAGTCACAGGGACAGATACGCAGTATTTT
CDR3aa: CASSQVTGTDTQYF
abundance: .
j_gene: TRBJ2-3
v_gene: TRBV4-1
d_gene: .

CDR3nt: TGTGCCTGGAGCCTTCTGAGAGACGAGCAGTACTTC
CDR3aa: CAWSLLRDEQYF
abundance: .
j_gene: TRBJ2-7
v_gene: TRBV30
d_gene: .

CDR3nt: TGTGCCATCAGTGAGTCGCCCCAGACTGCCCGGGACACACACGACCGCAATCAGCCCCAGCATTTT
CDR3aa: CAISESPQTARDTHDRNQPQHF
abundance: .
j_gene: TRBJ1-5
v_gene: TRBV10-3
d_gene: .

CDR3nt: TGTGCCAGCAGTTACTGGCAGTACAATGAGCAGTTCTTC
CDR3aa: CASSYWQYNEQFF
abundance: .
j_gene: TRBJ2-1
v_gene: TRBV6-6
d_gene: .

CDR3nt: TGTGCCAGTAGTGACGACAGGGACTCATACGAGCAGTACTTC
CDR3aa: CASSDDRDSYEQYF
abundance: .
j_gene: TRBJ2-7
v_gene: TRBV19
d_gene: .

CDR3nt: TGTGCCAGCACAAATAGCGCCTCCTACGAGCAGTACTTC
CDR3aa: CASTNSASYEQYF
abundance: .
j_gene: TRBJ2-7
v_gene: TRBV2
d_gene: .

CDR3nt: TGTGCCAGCAGTTTAAGCGCAGGGGAGGTAGGCAATCAGCCCCAGCATTTT
CDR3aa: CASSLSAGEVGNQPQHF
abundance: .
j_gene: TRBJ1-5
v_gene: TRBV27
d_gene: .

CDR3nt: TGTGCCAGCAGCTTACCCGGGAGCCCCTACAATGAGCAGTTCTTC
CDR3aa: CASSLPGSPYNEQFF
abundance: .
j_gene: TRBJ2-1
v_gene: TRBV7-3
d_gene: .

CDR3nt: TGTGCCAGCAGTCCCCTGGTCCAGCGGGAGAGTTATGAGCAGTTCTTC
CDR3aa: CASSPLVQRESYEQFF
abundance: once
j_gene: TRBJ2-1
v_gene: TRBV27
d_gene: TRBD2

CDR3nt: TGTGCCAGCAGCTTAGGTTCGGAAGGGAGTGAAAAACTGTTTTTT
CDR3aa: CASSLGSEGSEKLFF
abundance: few
j_gene: TRBJ1-4
v_gene: TRBV7-9
d_gene: .

CDR3nt: TGCAGCGTTGAGTACGGGCAGCCCTACGAGCAGTACTTC
CDR3aa: CSVEYGQPYEQYF
abundance: .
j_gene: TRBJ2-7
v_gene: TRBV29-1
d_gene: .

CDR3nt: TGTGCCAGTAGTATAGTCGGCTCTGGAAACACCATATATTTT
CDR3aa: CASSIVGSGNTIYF
abundance: .
j_gene: TRBJ1-3
v_gene: TRBV19
d_gene: .

CDR3nt: TGTGCCAGTGGAGGACTAGCGGATTTCTACAATGAGCAGTTCTTC
CDR3aa: CASGGLADFYNEQFF
abundance: .
j_gene: TRBJ2-1
v_gene: TRBV19
d_gene: TRBD2

CDR3nt: TGTGCCAGCAGTTTGGAGCCCGCGGGGCTATATGGCTACACCTTC
CDR3aa: CASSLEPAGLYGYTF
abundance: .
j_gene: TRBJ1-2
v_gene: TRBV27
d_gene: .

CDR3nt: TGTGCCACCAGCAGAGAACGCGGCTACGAGCAGTACTTC
CDR3aa: CATSRERGYEQYF
abundance: .
j_gene: TRBJ2-7
v_gene: TRBV15
d_gene: .

CDR3nt: TGTGCCAGCAGCGTGGGACGGACCTACGAGCAGTACTTC
CDR3aa: CASSVGRTYEQYF
abundance: .
j_gene: TRBJ2-7
v_gene: TRBV5-4
d_gene: .

CDR3nt: TGCAGCGCCACGGGACTAGCGGGCTCCTACGAGCAGTACTTC
CDR3aa: CSATGLAGSYEQYF
abundance: .
j_gene: TRBJ2-7
v_gene: TRBV29-1
d_gene: TRBD2

CDR3nt: TGCGCCAGCAGTCGACCGACTAGCGTCAACAATGAGCAGTTCTTC
CDR3aa: CASSRPTSVNNEQFF
abundance: .
j_gene: TRBJ2-1
v_gene: TRBV10-2
d_gene: TRBD2

CDR3nt: TGTGCCAGCAGTTCCGGGCCCTCCGGGACTGGCTACACCTTC
CDR3aa: CASSSGPSGTGYTF
abundance: .
j_gene: TRBJ1-2
v_gene: TRBV27
d_gene: .

CDR3nt: TGCGCCAGCTCCGGACAGGGGGTTAATGAAAAACTGTTTTTT
CDR3aa: CASSGQGVNEKLFF
abundance: .
j_gene: TRBJ1-4
v_gene: TRBV4-1
d_gene: TRBD1

CDR3nt: TGTGCCAGCAGCCCCGGGACAGGGAACGAGCAGTACTTC
CDR3aa: CASSPGTGNEQYF
abundance: .
j_gene: TRBJ2-7
v_gene: TRBV28
d_gene: TRBD1

CDR3nt: TGTGCCAGCAGCGTAGGTGTGGTCAGTACCTACGAGCAGTACTTC
CDR3aa: CASSVGVVSTYEQYF
abundance: .
j_gene: TRBJ2-7
v_gene: TRBV9
d_gene: .

CDR3nt: TGTGCCAGTAGTGCACCTCCTCTGGGGACTGAAGCTTTCTTT
CDR3aa: CASSAPPLGTEAFF
abundance: .
j_gene: TRBJ1-1
v_gene: TRBV19
d_gene: .

CDR3nt: TGTGCCAGCAGCGCTGGACAGGGGATTGCGGACGATACGCAGTATTTT
CDR3aa: CASSAGQGIADDTQYF
abundance: .
j_gene: TRBJ2-3
v_gene: TRBV9
d_gene: TRBD1

CDR3nt: TGTGCCAGCAGTTTATTTGGGTTTACAGGGAAGGATCTGAACACTGAAGCTTTCTTT
CDR3aa: CASSLFGFTGKDLNTEAFF
abundance: .
j_gene: TRBJ1-1
v_gene: TRBV28
d_gene: .

CDR3nt: TGTGCCAGCAGCGATCCAGGGGGCCACGAGCAGTACTTC
CDR3aa: CASSDPGGHEQYF
abundance: .
j_gene: TRBJ2-7
v_gene: TRBV5-5
d_gene: TRBD1